These 29 T cell receptor beta chains were sequenced from one sample in a study of cytomegalovirus exposure and HLA in healthy donors. Method: immunoSEQ multiplex PCR; TCRdb's copy keeps in-frame clones and lacks some. The sample holds 160,000 or so clones, approximately 89% seen once. The specimen sequenced was PBMCs. The receptors were sampled from a man between 18 and 29 years old in good health and CMV-seropositive.

The V call is TRBV6-5, the J call TRBJ1-5, with D possibly matching TRBD1 (6 bases). V was cut by 5 bases and J by 8 bases, with 13 bases left in between. The CDR3 totals 13 residues. Germline CDR1 is MNHEY and CDR2 is SVGAGI. This CDR3 is CASSNRVGKPQHF. As DNA, the CDR3 is TGTGCCAGCAGTAACAGGGTTGGAAAGCCCCAGCATTTT.

This chain uses TRBV6-4 with TRBJ2-4; 7 bases fit TRBD2. V was pared by 4 bases and J by 0 bases, with 9 bases of the junction left unmatched. Germline V gene lookup returns CDR1 MRHNA and CDR2 SNTAGT. CDR3 length: 17 residues. The CDR3 region is CASSVGREEVAKNIQYF. The DNA of the CDR3 is TGTGCCAGCAGTGTTGGACGGGAGGAGGTAGCCAAAAACATTCAGTACTTC.

The chain recombines TRBV7-9 with TRBJ2-6, with a tentative D call TRBD1 (6 bases). V was cut by 4 bases and J by 0 bases, with 7 bases left in between. CDR1 and CDR2 (germline): SEHNR, FQNEAQ (reference sequence). The CDR3 covers 15 residues. CDR3 protein: CASSSGVSGANVLTF. DNA for the CDR3: TGTGCCAGCAGCTCAGGGGTCTCTGGGGCCAACGTCCTGACTTTC.

The chain links TRBV11-3 to TRBJ1-5, with TRBD1 identical over 9 bases. The germline CDR1 and CDR2 sequences are SGHNT and YENEEA. The CDR3 is 18 amino acids. V lost 0 bases to trimming and J lost 1 base; unmatched junction nucleotides: 7. CDR3 bases: TGTGCCAGCAGCTTAGATCTCGGTACAGGGGGCAGCAATCAGCCCCAGCATTTT. Protein product: CASSLDLGTGGSNQPQHF. Full variable domain (remainder filled in from reference TRBV11-3 and TRBJ1-5): EAGVVQSPRYKIIEKKQPVAFWCNPISGHNTLYWYLQNLGQGPELLIRYENEEAVDDSQLPKDRFSAERLKGVDSTLKIQPAELGDSAVYLCASSLDLGTGGSNQPQHFGDGTRLSIL.

The chain is built from TRBV4-2 and TRBJ2-5; 7 bases fit TRBD2. The CDR3 has 15 residues. V shed 4 bases and J 4 bases; nucleotides not matched to a gene: 9. Germline V gene sequence: CDR1 LGHNA, CDR2 YNFKEQ. The CDR3 is CASSPGGGSGETQYF. CDR3 nucleotide sequence: TGTGCCAGCAGCCCCGGAGGCGGGAGTGGAGAGACCCAGTACTTC.

The chain carries TRBV27 and TRBJ1-1; tentative D call: TRBD1 (5 bases). The CDR3 is 13 residues long. V was shortened by 5 bases and J by 4 bases, with 11 bases between the two germline ends. The V gene's germline CDR1 is MNHEY and CDR2 SMNVEV (reference sequence). The CDR3, as DNA: TGTGCCAGCAGTAAACAGGTGGGCACTGAAGCTTTCTTT. Translated, it gives CASSKQVGTEAFF.

This rearrangement joins TRBV6-1 to TRBJ2-7; 7 positions agree with TRBD1. CDR1 is MNHNS, CDR2 SASEGT, per germline. This CDR3 has 14 residues. With V trimmed by 4 bases and J by 0 bases, 3 bases remained unmatched. CDR3 coding DNA: TGTGCCAGCAGTGGGACAGGACTCTCCTACGAGCAGTACTTC. Translated: CASSGTGLSYEQYF.

The chain carries TRBV4-1 and TRBJ2-7, with D tentatively TRBD2 (6 bases). Deletions cut 2 bases from V and 7 bases from J, with 24 bases between. The CDR3 runs 17 residues. Germline V gene sequence: CDR1 MGHRA, CDR2 YSYEKL. CDR3 sequence: CASSQRRDLPPLGEQYF. The CDR3 bases are TGCGCCAGCAGCCAAAGAAGGGACTTGCCCCCACTGGGGGAGCAGTACTTC.

The gene calls are TRBV5-1 and TRBJ1-5; TRBD1 matches 7 bases. V was pared by 4 bases and J by 3 bases, with 10 bases of the junction left unmatched. The germline CDR1 and CDR2 sequences are SGHRS and YFSETQ. This CDR3 has 16 amino acids. CDR3 nucleotide sequence: TGCGCCAGCAGCCTCATGACAGGGAGCCCCAATCAGCCCCAGCATTTT. This encodes CASSLMTGSPNQPQHF.

The rearrangement uses TRBV4-1 and TRBJ1-4; the D gene is possibly TRBD1 (5 bases). CDR3 length: 14 residues. Germline CDR1 is MGHRA and CDR2 is YSYEKL. Trimming shortened V by 0 bases and J by 5 bases, and 7 bases separated the two germline ends. For the CDR3, the DNA is TGCGCCAGCAGCCAAGATAAGGGGAATGAAAAACTGTTTTTT. It is translated as CASSQDKGNEKLFF.

This rearrangement joins TRBV6-5 to TRBJ2-7; 7 nucleotides align to TRBD2. The V and J ends lost 8 bases and 2 bases, in that order; junction bases with no gene match: 9. Germline V gene lookup returns CDR1 MNHEY and CDR2 SVGAGI. The CDR3 covers 14 residues. DNA for the CDR3: TGTGCCAGCCTTTTTGGTCGGGGGGCCTACGAGCAGTACTTC. Translation: CASLFGRGAYEQYF.

This chain uses TRBV4-1 with TRBJ2-3, with 13 nucleotides matching TRBD2. The CDR3 has 17 amino acids. V trimming: 2 bases; J trimming: 2 bases; junction bases outside the gene matches: 4. Germline V gene data show CDR1 as MGHRA and CDR2 as YSYEKL. CDR3 bases: TGCGCCAGCAGCCAAAGCACTAGCGGGGGGGCCACAGATACGCAGTATTTT. The encoded protein is CASSQSTSGGATDTQYF.

This chain uses TRBV7-9 with TRBJ2-7; 7 positions agree with TRBD1. This CDR3 contains 14 residues. CDR1 and CDR2 from the germline V gene are SEHNR and FQNEAQ (reference sequence). With 5 bases clipped from V and 5 bases from J, the junction kept 9 bases outside the gene matches. CDR3 residues: CASSERGRYDEQYF. The DNA for the CDR3 is TGTGCCAGCAGCGAGAGGGGGCGATATGACGAGCAGTACTTC.

The V gene is TRBV29-1, the J gene TRBJ2-3; 7 nucleotides match TRBD1. Germline assignment: CDR1 SQVTM and CDR2 ANQGSEA. V shed 7 bases and J 3 bases; nucleotides not matched to a gene: 10. This CDR3 is 14 amino acids long. The CDR3 nucleotides are TGCAGCGGATCCGGGCGACAGGGAACAGATACGCAGTATTTT. Amino acid sequence: CSGSGRQGTDTQYF.

The rearrangement joins TRBV6-1 to TRBJ1-4; TRBD1 might be the D (5 bases). CDR3 length: 14 amino acids. V lost 8 bases and J lost 4, with 14 bases in between. CDR1 is MNHNS, CDR2 SASEGT, per germline. The chain's CDR3 is CASRQGLGNEKLFF. The CDR3 DNA sequence: TGTGCCAGCCGTCAGGGTCTCGGTAATGAAAAACTGTTTTTT.

The V and J genes are TRBV9 and TRBJ1-2; possible D gene TRBD1, 6 bases. V was cut by 4 bases and J by 2 bases, with 15 bases left in between. Germline V gives CDR1 SGDLS, CDR2 YYNGEE. The CDR3 totals 15 residues. The CDR3 sequence is CASSSGTPRNYGYTF. CDR3 in DNA: TGTGCCAGCAGCTCCGGGACACCAAGAAACTATGGCTACACCTTC. The full variable domain, its missing parts supplied by reference TRBV9 and TRBJ1-2, is DSGVTQTPKHLITATGQRVTLRCSPRSGDLSVYWYQQSLDQGLQFLIQYYNGEERAKGNILERFSAQQFPDLHSELNLSSLELGDSALYFCASSSGTPRNYGYTFGSGTRLTVV.

The chain couples TRBV4-3 to TRBJ1-1; 8 bases are shared with TRBD1. Germline CDR1 reads LGHNA; CDR2 reads YSLEER. V gave up 5 bases and J gave up 5 bases; unmatched junction bases: 13. There are 16 residues in the CDR3. DNA for the CDR3: TGCGCCAGCAGCACAACAGGGGGAGGAGTATGGACTGAAGCTTTCTTT. It is translated as CASSTTGGGVWTEAFF.

As to this clone: The same CDR3 can be traced to other DNA sequences in this sample. This CDR3 reads CASSLDSQNTEAFF. CDR3 DNA: TGCGCCAGCAGCTTAGACTCGCAGAACACTGAAGCTTTCTTT. The chain uses TRBV5-1 and TRBJ1-1, with D hard to call. Between the trimmed V and J ends, which lost 2 bases and 1 base, there was a span of 9 bases. Germline loops: CDR1 SGHRS, CDR2 YFSETQ. The CDR3 has 14 residues.

This chain joins TRBV19 and TRBJ1-1, with a tentative D call TRBD1 (5 bases). Trimming took off 2 bases at V and 7 bases at J, with 11 bases between the two ends. The CDR3 sequence is 13 residues long. The V gene's germline CDR1 is LNHDA and CDR2 SQIVND (reference sequence). As DNA, the CDR3 is TGTGCCAGTAGTATACTGGCAGGGCATGAAGCTTTCTTT. This codes for CASSILAGHEAFF. Filled out from reference TRBV19 and TRBJ1-1, the complete variable domain reads DGGITQSPKYLFRKEGQNVTLSCEQNLNHDAMYWYRQDPGQGLRLIYYSQIVNDFQKGDIAEGYSVSREKKESFPLTVTSAQKNPTAFYLCASSILAGHEAFFGQGTRLTVV.

This chain uses TRBV28 with TRBJ2-2; TRBD2 agrees at 7 bases. Trimming at V came to 3 bases and at J to 4 bases, leaving 5 bases not matched to a gene. CDR1 MDHEN and CDR2 SYDVKM come from the germline V gene. The CDR3 is 15 amino acids. CDR3: CASSLGGTTTGELFF. The CDR3 DNA reads TGTGCCAGCAGTTTGGGGGGGACGACCACCGGGGAGCTGTTTTTT.

The genes are TRBV4-3 and TRBJ2-3; possible D gene TRBD1, 5 bases. Per germline, CDR1 LGHNA and CDR2 YSLEER. This CDR3 region has 15 residues. V was cut by 1 base and J by 6 bases, with 14 bases left in between. CDR3 nucleotides: TGCGCCAGCAGCCAAGCCACAGGTGACATTGATACGCAGTATTTT. Translation: CASSQATGDIDTQYF.

The V gene is TRBV11-2, the J gene TRBJ1-1; D is unclear. V lost 1 base and J lost 5, with 11 bases in between. This CDR3 has 14 amino acids. Germline lookup yields CDR1 SGHAT and CDR2 FQNNGV. This CDR3 is CASSLGLSRTEAFF. The DNA of the CDR3 is TGTGCCAGCAGCTTAGGTCTCTCGCGGACTGAAGCTTTCTTT.

The rearrangement uses TRBV13 and TRBJ1-3; D is uncertain. Trimming pared 4 bases from V and 0 bases from J, leaving 10 bases between. CDR1 is PRHDT and CDR2 is FYEKMQ in the germline V gene (reference sequence). The length of the CDR3 is 15 residues. Here the CDR3 reads CASSSALDSGNTIYF. CDR3 DNA: TGTGCCAGCAGCTCCGCTCTAGACTCTGGAAACACCATATATTTT. The variable domain in full, completed from reference TRBV13 and TRBJ1-3, reads AAGVIQSPRHLIKEKRETATLKCYPIPRHDTVYWYQQGPGQDPQFLISFYEKMQSDKGSIPDRFSAQQFSDYHSELNMSSLELGDSALYFCASSSALDSGNTIYFGEGSWLTVV.

Points on this clone: Other nucleotide sequences from this sample produce the same CDR3. The chain carries TRBV9 and TRBJ1-2, with 7 positions matching TRBD1. This CDR3 spans 13 amino acids. Germline trimming cut 4 bases from V and 2 bases from J; bases unmatched to any gene: 2. The germline gives CDR1 SGDLS, CDR2 YYNGEE. CDR3 loop: CASSPDRNYGYTF. The CDR3 DNA is TGTGCCAGCAGCCCGGACAGGAACTATGGCTACACCTTC.

The J gene is TRBJ1-6, the V gene TRBV7-6; D might be TRBD1 (5 bases). The V end was cut by 5 bases, the J end by 10 bases, with 15 bases between. The V gene's germline CDR1 is SGHVS and CDR2 FNYEAQ. CDR3 length: 14 residues. For the CDR3, the DNA is TGTGCCAGCAGCCTGGGGGGGAAAGGGTCACCCCTCCACTTT. This codes for CASSLGGKGSPLHF. The full variable domain, completed using reference TRBV7-6 and TRBJ1-6, is GAGVSQSPRYKVTKRGQDVALRCDPISGHVSLYWYRQALGQGPEFLTYFNYEAQQDKSGLPNDRFSAERPEGSISTLTIQRTEQRDSAMYRCASSLGGKGSPLHFGNGTRLTVT.

The rearrangement joins TRBV27 to TRBJ2-1; D perhaps matches TRBD2 (5 bases). V lost 6 bases to trimming and J lost 3 bases, with 18 bases between them. CDR3 length: 16 amino acids. Germline V gene data show CDR1 as MNHEY and CDR2 as SMNVEV (reference sequence). Here the CDR3 DNA reads TGTGCCAGCAGCCGAGAGTCGGGGTTACTCTACAATGAGCAGTTCTTC. Translating gives CASSRESGLLYNEQFF.

This clone appeared once. The chain uses TRBV14 and TRBJ1-4, with D uncertain. In germline, CDR1 is SGHDN, CDR2 FVKESK. V was shortened by 4 bases and J by 4 bases, with 16 bases between the two germline ends. The CDR3 is 16 amino acids. CDR3 DNA: TGTGCCAGCAGCCCCCGAGGGTGGGCCCATAATGAAAAACTGTTTTTT. The encoded protein is CASSPRGWAHNEKLFF.

The chain employs TRBV6-5 and TRBJ1-2, with TRBD1 matching 10 bases. Germline V gives CDR1 MNHEY, CDR2 SVGAGI. This CDR3 is built from 13 residues. With V trimmed by 6 bases and J by 8 bases, 6 bases remained unmatched. The CDR3 here is CASSPDRGRGYTF. The DNA for the CDR3 is TGTGCCAGCAGCCCTGACAGGGGGCGCGGCTACACCTTC.

In this sample, this clone turned up a few times. The chain combines TRBV4-2 with TRBJ1-1, with 10 bases fitting TRBD1. The CDR3 is 14 residues long. Looked up from germline, CDR1 is LGHNA and CDR2 is YNFKEQ. Trimming took 2 bases from V and 9 from J; bases not matched to a gene: 6. CDR3 coding DNA: TGTGCCAGCAGCCAACCGGGACAGGGGTATCAAGCTTTCTTT. It translates to CASSQPGQGYQAFF.